This T cell receptor beta chain was profiled in a study of cytomegalovirus exposure and HLA in healthy donors. PCR used 60 Vbeta primers and 13 Jbeta primers. Method: immunoSEQ multiplex PCR; TCRdb's copy keeps in-frame clones and lacks some. Of 150,000 to 200,000 clones listed, around 85% were seen once; the top ten hold about a tenth. The CDR3 is 15 residues long. The V end lost 1 base, the J end lost 0 bases, and 9 bases lay between the germline ends. Germline CDR1 reads SGHRS; CDR2 reads YFSETQ. Study findings and constraints: A later analysis showed HLA-associated TCR beta chains outstripping equally common others in clonal expansion. The study assumed roughly uniform donor sequencing depth for presence/absence analyses.

Comments on this clone: The antigen remains unidentified.

Specimen: PBMCs. This clonotype originated in a man aged 18 to 29 in good health and CMV-seropositive. V gene TRBV5-1 combines with J gene TRBJ2-3; no reliable D call. CDR3 DNA sequence: TGCGCCAGCAGCTTGCTACTGGAGAGCACAGATACGCAGTATTTT. It specifies CASSLLLESTDTQYF.